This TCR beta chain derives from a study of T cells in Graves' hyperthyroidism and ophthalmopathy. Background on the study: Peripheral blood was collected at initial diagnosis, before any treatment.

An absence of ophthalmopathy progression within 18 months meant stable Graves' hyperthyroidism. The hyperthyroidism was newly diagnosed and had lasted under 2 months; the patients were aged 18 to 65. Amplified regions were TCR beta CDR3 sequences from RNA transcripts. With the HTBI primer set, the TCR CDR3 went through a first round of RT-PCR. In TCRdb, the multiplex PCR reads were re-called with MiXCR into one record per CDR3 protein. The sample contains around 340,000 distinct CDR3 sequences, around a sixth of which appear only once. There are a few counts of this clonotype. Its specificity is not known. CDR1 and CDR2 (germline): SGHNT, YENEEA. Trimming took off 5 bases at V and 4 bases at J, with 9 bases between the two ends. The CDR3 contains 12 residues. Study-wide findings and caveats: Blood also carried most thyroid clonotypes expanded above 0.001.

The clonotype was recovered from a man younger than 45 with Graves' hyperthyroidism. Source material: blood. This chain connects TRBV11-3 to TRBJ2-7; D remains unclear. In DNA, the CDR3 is TGTGCCAGCAGCCCCACCCATTACGAGCAGTACTTC. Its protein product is CASSPTHYEQYF.